Listed below are T cell receptor beta chains from one sample, sequenced in a study of control samples from healthy donors and cancer patients. The repertoire was sequenced with immunoSEQ multiplex PCR; TCRdb's copy has only in-frame clones and lacks some. Of 100,000 to 150,000 clones listed, 85% to 95% are singletons. Sequencing used PBMCs. The receptors were sampled from a man of 80 years or more with head and neck cancer. CDR3s include the opening cysteine and the closing phenylalanine or tryptophan. D genes are given only for firm matches. Part of the rows lack a size; the others show once, few, many or a class for expanded clones.

V	D	size	length	J	CDR3	DNA
TRBV4-1	.	.	15	TRBJ1-5	CASSQAPEGYQPQHF	TGCGCCAGCAGCCAAGCCCCTGAGGGTTATCAGCCCCAGCATTTT
TRBV7-8	TRBD1	.	14	TRBJ2-7	CASSFGQGMREQYF	TGTGCCAGCAGCTTCGGACAGGGGATGAGGGAGCAGTACTTC
TRBV5-8	.	.	13	TRBJ1-1	CASSLDAKTEAFF	TGTGCCAGCAGCCTCGACGCGAAAACTGAAGCTTTCTTT
TRBV5-1	TRBD1	.	16	TRBJ2-3	CASSFGPDRGTDTQYF	TGCGCCAGCAGCTTCGGGCCCGACAGGGGAACAGATACGCAGTATTTT
TRBV14	TRBD1	.	16	TRBJ1-4	CASSQGRGTGTEKLFF	TGTGCCAGCAGCCAAGGCCGAGGGACAGGCACGGAAAAACTGTTTTTT
TRBV18	.	.	17	TRBJ2-3	CASSPLGQTPGTDTQYF	TGTGCCAGCTCACCATTAGGACAGACCCCTGGCACAGATACGCAGTATTTT
TRBV13	TRBD2	.	16	TRBJ2-2	CASSLALAGATGELFF	TGTGCCAGCAGCTTAGCTCTAGCGGGAGCCACCGGGGAGCTGTTTTTT
TRBV5-6	TRBD1	.	14	TRBJ1-2	CASSYRGNRYGYTF	TGTGCCAGCAGTTACAGGGGAAATAGGTATGGCTACACCTTC
TRBV7-2	.	.	12	TRBJ2-2	CASSPLTGELFF	TGTGCCAGCAGTCCTCTAACCGGGGAGCTGTTTTTT
TRBV5-1	.	.	15	TRBJ2-1	CASSLLRTAYNEQFF	TGCGCCAGCAGCTTGTTAAGGACGGCCTACAATGAGCAGTTCTTC
TRBV6-2/TRBV6-3	TRBD2	.	16	TRBJ2-1	CASSGISGNPVNEQFF	TGTGCCAGCAGTGGGATTAGCGGGAATCCCGTGAATGAGCAGTTCTTC
TRBV27	.	.	13	TRBJ1-1	CASSGMGPREAFF	TGTGCCAGCAGTGGAATGGGACCCAGGGAAGCTTTCTTT
TRBV4-1	.	.	15	TRBJ1-1	CASSQGSGQRTEAFF	TGCGCCAGCAGCCAAGGGTCGGGACAACGGACTGAAGCTTTCTTT
TRBV7-9	TRBD1	.	15	TRBJ1-2	CASSSPTGGTEGYTF	TGTGCCAGCAGCTCGCCTACAGGGGGCACAGAGGGCTACACCTTC
TRBV7-8	TRBD1	.	14	TRBJ1-5	CASSLVQGGQPQHF	TGTGCCAGCAGCTTAGTACAGGGGGGTCAGCCCCAGCATTTT
TRBV7-9	.	.	15	TRBJ1-1	CASSAWGRGNTEAFF	TGTGCCAGCAGCGCATGGGGCAGGGGGAACACTGAAGCTTTCTTT
TRBV3-1/TRBV3-2	TRBD2	.	16	TRBJ2-5	CASSQLAGGSVKTQYF	TGTGCCAGCAGCCAGTTAGCGGGAGGGTCGGTCAAGACCCAGTACTTC
TRBV4-3	.	.	15	TRBJ2-2	CASSRLQGPQGELFF	TGCGCCAGCAGCCGCCTCCAGGGACCCCAGGGGGAGCTGTTTTTT
TRBV11-2	.	.	15	TRBJ1-2	CASSLDWAKNYGYTF	TGTGCCAGCAGCTTAGATTGGGCGAAGAACTATGGCTACACCTTC
TRBV19	.	once	13	TRBJ2-5	CASREGRQETQYF	TGTGCCAGTAGGGAGGGGCGGCAAGAGACCCAGTACTTC
TRBV7-9	.	.	13	TRBJ1-2	CASSPEGGYGYTF	TGTGCCAGCAGCCCTGAGGGTGGATATGGCTACACCTTC
TRBV5-6	TRBD1	.	15	TRBJ1-2	CASSLVGGQARVYTF	TGTGCCAGCAGCTTGGTGGGGGGACAGGCACGGGTCTACACCTTC
TRBV27	TRBD2	.	15	TRBJ2-7	CASSLRGGRAHEQYF	TGTGCCAGCAGTTTAAGAGGCGGGAGGGCCCACGAGCAGTACTTC
TRBV24-1	.	once	15	TRBJ2-1	CATSDTRGKYNEQFF	TGTGCCACCAGTGATACGCGAGGGAAATACAATGAGCAGTTCTTC
TRBV6-2/TRBV6-3	.	.	13	TRBJ1-5	CASSYGSYQPQHF	TGTGCCAGCAGTTACGGCAGTTATCAGCCCCAGCATTTT
TRBV7-9	.	.	13	TRBJ1-4	CASSFAGNEKLFF	TGTGCCAGCAGCTTTGCAGGGAATGAAAAACTGTTTTTT
TRBV9	TRBD1	.	16	TRBJ1-6	CASSRRLGQGSSPLHF	TGTGCCAGCAGCCGTAGACTCGGACAGGGAAGTTCACCCCTCCACTTT
TRBV12-3/TRBV12-4	.	.	11	TRBJ1-2	CASSNNYGYTF	TGTGCCAGCAGCAATAACTATGGCTACACCTTC
TRBV6-2/TRBV6-3	TRBD1	.	17	TRBJ1-5	CASIPGQGAHRAQPQHF	TGTGCCAGCATCCCGGGACAGGGGGCGCATCGGGCCCAGCCCCAGCATTTT
TRBV4-1	.	.	13	TRBJ2-1	CASSQESGDEQFF	TGCGCCAGCAGCCAAGAATCAGGTGATGAGCAGTTCTTC
TRBV4-3	.	.	15	TRBJ1-2	CASSQDNTFAYGYTF	TGCGCCAGCAGCCAAGATAATACGTTTGCCTATGGCTACACCTTC
TRBV6-5	TRBD2	.	16	TRBJ2-7	CASSYGLAGALYEQYF	TGTGCCAGCAGTTACGGACTAGCGGGAGCACTCTACGAGCAGTACTTC
TRBV4-1	TRBD1	.	15	TRBJ1-4	CASSLRDREDEKLFF	TGCGCCAGCAGCCTCCGGGACAGGGAGGATGAAAAACTGTTTTTT
TRBV3-1/TRBV3-2	.	.	14	TRBJ1-1	CASSQDLRGTEAFF	TGTGCCAGCAGCCAAGATCTAAGGGGGACTGAAGCTTTCTTT
TRBV27	TRBD2	.	15	TRBJ2-7	CASSPGTSGSYEQYF	TGTGCCAGCAGTCCAGGGACTAGCGGATCCTACGAGCAGTACTTC
TRBV4-3	TRBD2	.	18	TRBJ2-1	CASSQARFLAGARDEQFF	TGCGCCAGCAGCCAAGCCCGCTTTCTAGCGGGAGCTAGGGATGAGCAGTTCTTC
TRBV5-6	.	once	16	TRBJ1-1	CASSWTGKRWNTEAFF	TGTGCCAGCAGTTGGACCGGCAAGAGGTGGAACACTGAAGCTTTCTTT
TRBV24-1	TRBD2	.	16	TRBJ2-1	CATSDRIAGGLNEQFF	TGTGCCACCAGTGATCGCATAGCGGGAGGCCTCAATGAGCAGTTCTTC
TRBV12-3/TRBV12-4	.	.	13	TRBJ1-5	CASSQGGNQPQHF	TGTGCCAGCAGCCAGGGAGGCAATCAGCCCCAGCATTTT
TRBV19	.	.	15	TRBJ1-4	CASSHHRETNEKLFF	TGTGCCAGTAGCCACCACAGGGAGACTAATGAAAAACTGTTTTTT
TRBV5-1	.	.	17	TRBJ2-1	CASSLGTIAGTYNEQFF	TGCGCCAGCAGCTTGGGGACTATTGCTGGTACCTACAATGAGCAGTTCTTC
TRBV7-9	TRBD2	.	14	TRBJ2-1	CASGWTSGYNEQFF	TGTGCCAGCGGTTGGACTAGCGGTTACAATGAGCAGTTCTTC
TRBV6-5	.	once	13	TRBJ1-2	CASTPGTVYGYTF	TGTGCCAGCACCCCAGGGACGGTCTATGGCTACACCTTC
TRBV24-1	.	.	16	TRBJ2-3	CATSDSGGRNTDTQYF	TGTGCCACCAGTGATTCAGGGGGGAGGAACACAGATACGCAGTATTTT
TRBV19	.	.	17	TRBJ1-5	CATKDGQGVGGNQPQHF	TGTGCCACAAAAGATGGGCAGGGAGTCGGGGGCAATCAGCCCCAGCATTTT
TRBV3-1/TRBV3-2	.	.	16	TRBJ2-5	CASSQGTGGIQETQYF	TGTGCCAGCAGCCAAGGGACAGGCGGGATACAAGAGACCCAGTACTTC
TRBV5-1	.	.	17	TRBJ2-7	CASSPQGGGLSSYEQYF	TGCGCCAGCAGTCCCCAAGGTGGGGGACTGAGCTCCTACGAGCAGTACTTC
TRBV13	.	.	13	TRBJ2-2	CASSSGQYGELFF	TGTGCCAGCAGCTCCGGACAGTATGGGGAGCTGTTTTTT
TRBV30	.	.	13	TRBJ2-2	CASQGQGAGELFF	TGTGCCTCCCAGGGGCAAGGAGCCGGGGAGCTGTTTTTT
TRBV5-4	TRBD1	.	14	TRBJ1-2	CASRGQGAVRGYTF	TGTGCCAGCAGGGGCCAGGGGGCGGTTCGCGGCTACACCTTC
TRBV6-5	.	few	12	TRBJ1-2	CASSPRSLSYTF	TGTGCCAGCAGTCCCCGAAGCTTGAGCTACACCTTC
TRBV11-1	.	few	14	TRBJ1-5	CASSWGGNYQPQHF	TGTGCCAGCAGCTGGGGGGGGAATTATCAGCCCCAGCATTTT
TRBV6-1	.	few	16	TRBJ2-2	CASSEGETPFTGELFF	TGTGCCAGCAGTGAAGGAGAGACACCTTTCACCGGGGAGCTGTTTTTT
TRBV6-5	.	.	14	TRBJ2-2	CASSSGAGTGELFF	TGTGCCAGCAGTTCGGGGGCTGGCACCGGGGAGCTGTTTTTT
TRBV14	TRBD1	.	16	TRBJ1-2	CASSTPGPDRDYGYTF	TGTGCCAGCAGCACGCCGGGCCCGGACAGGGACTATGGCTACACCTTC
TRBV3-1/TRBV3-2	.	.	15	TRBJ2-3	CASSLTGLGTDTQYF	TGTGCCAGCAGCCTTACCGGGCTAGGCACAGATACGCAGTATTTT